Below, one TCR beta chain is given with its context. The antigen is undetermined. This entry comes from a study of cytomegalovirus exposure and HLA in healthy donors. Study-wide context: The approximately 110 validation repertoires used the same platform as the 500 to 700 first-cohort repertoires, a later analysis reported. Broader study findings: TCR beta chains numbering 164 were designated cytomegalovirus-associated. A subsequent analysis found that TCR clusters from the first cohort also tended to co-occur in the roughly 120 validation repertoires, with about 95% of cluster scores above 0.

The CDR3 is 15 amino acids. V lost 3 bases and J lost 5; bases outside the gene matches: 8. Per germline, CDR1 MNHEY and CDR2 SVGAGI. The donors were part of the roughly 130-subject validation cohort, which stood apart from the roughly 700-subject first cohort. The repertoire was sequenced with immunoSEQ multiplex PCR; TCRdb's copy has only in-frame clones and lacks some. The repertoire consists of 150,000 to 200,000 clones, with approximately 96% occurring once and the leading ten covering roughly 0.83%. The TCR was taken from a woman aged 18-29 years in good health and CMV-seronegative. What was sequenced was PBMCs. The chain combines TRBV6-5 with TRBJ2-7, with 9 bases identical to TRBD2. The CDR3 protein is CASSYGGGGANEQYF. The CDR3 DNA follows: TGTGCCAGCAGTTATGGAGGCGGGGGGGCCAACGAGCAGTACTTC.